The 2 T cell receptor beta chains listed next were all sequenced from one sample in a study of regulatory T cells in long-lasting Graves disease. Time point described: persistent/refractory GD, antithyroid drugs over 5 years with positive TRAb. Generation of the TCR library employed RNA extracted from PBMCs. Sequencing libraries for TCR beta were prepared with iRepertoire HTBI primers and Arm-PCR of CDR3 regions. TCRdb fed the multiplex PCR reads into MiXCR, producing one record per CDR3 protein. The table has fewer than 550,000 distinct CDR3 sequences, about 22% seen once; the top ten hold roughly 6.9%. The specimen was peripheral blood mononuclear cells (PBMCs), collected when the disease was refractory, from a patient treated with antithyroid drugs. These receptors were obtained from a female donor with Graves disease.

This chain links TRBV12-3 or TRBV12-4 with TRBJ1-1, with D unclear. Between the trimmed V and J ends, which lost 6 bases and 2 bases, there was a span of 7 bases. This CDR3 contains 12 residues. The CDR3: CASRLFNTEAFF. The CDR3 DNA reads TGTGCCAGCAGATTGTTCAACACTGAAGCTTTCTTT.

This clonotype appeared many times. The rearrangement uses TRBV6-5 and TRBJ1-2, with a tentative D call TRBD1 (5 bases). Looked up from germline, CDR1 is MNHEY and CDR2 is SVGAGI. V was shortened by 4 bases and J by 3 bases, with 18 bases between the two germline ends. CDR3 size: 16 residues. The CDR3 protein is CASSSLPGLPDYGYTF. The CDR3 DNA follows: TGTGCCAGCAGTTCCTTACCGGGACTCCCGGACTATGGCTACACCTTC.